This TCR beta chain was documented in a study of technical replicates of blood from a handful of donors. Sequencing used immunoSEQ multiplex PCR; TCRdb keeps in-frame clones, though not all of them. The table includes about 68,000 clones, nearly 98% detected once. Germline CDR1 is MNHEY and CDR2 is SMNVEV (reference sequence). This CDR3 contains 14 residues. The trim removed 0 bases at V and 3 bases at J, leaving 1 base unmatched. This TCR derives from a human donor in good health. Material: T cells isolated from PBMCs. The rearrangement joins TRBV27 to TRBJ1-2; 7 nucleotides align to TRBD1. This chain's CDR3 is CASSLSQGHYGYTF. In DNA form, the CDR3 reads TGTGCCAGCAGTTTATCACAGGGGCACTATGGCTACACCTTC.